These T cell receptor beta chains were read from a single sample in a study of cytomegalovirus exposure and HLA in healthy donors. Data came from immunoSEQ multiplex PCR; TCRdb stores just in-frame clones and leaves some out. Here the sample spans around 130,000 clones, about 63% being singletons. Sequencing used PBMCs. These receptor sequences come from a man under 40 in good health and CMV-seropositive. Both conserved end residues are part of each CDR3. D genes are given only for firm matches. Clone size is given for some rows only: seen once, a few or many times, or a class if the clone is expanded.

clone_size cdr3_length j_call d_call v_call cdr3_aa cdr3_nt
. 16 TRBJ2-5 . TRBV4-1 CASSPGQGVAQETQYF TGCGCCAGCAGCCCAGGCCAAGGGGTAGCCCAAGAGACCCAGTACTTC
. 13 TRBJ2-1 TRBD2 TRBV7-6 CASSLRASGSKFF TGTGCCAGCAGCTTACGCGCTAGCGGGTCTAAGTTCTTC
few 15 TRBJ2-3 TRBD1 TRBV29-1 CSVERTGPSTDTQYF TGCAGCGTTGAGCGGACAGGGCCTAGCACAGATACGCAGTATTTT
. 18 TRBJ2-5 TRBD2 TRBV5-1 CASSPALTSGRRRETQYF TGCGCCAGCAGCCCGGCATTGACTAGCGGGAGGAGGAGAGAGACCCAGTACTTC
few 15 TRBJ1-5 . TRBV5-1 CASSPEGGSNQPQHF TGCGCCAGCAGCCCGGAGGGCGGTAGCAATCAGCCCCAGCATTTT
. 15 TRBJ2-2 TRBD2 TRBV5-1 CASTAGRENTGELFF TGCGCCAGCACCGCGGGGAGGGAGAACACCGGGGAGCTGTTTTTT
few 14 TRBJ2-7 . TRBV5-6 CASSVRDTFYEQYF TGTGCCAGCAGCGTCCGGGACACTTTCTACGAGCAGTACTTC
. 18 TRBJ2-1 . TRBV19 CASSSIWGGSRGLNEQFF TGTGCCAGTAGTTCAATATGGGGGGGGAGCAGGGGCTTAAATGAGCAGTTCTTC
few 13 TRBJ2-3 . TRBV7-7 CASSYAGTDTQYF TGTGCTAGCAGCTATGCGGGCACAGATACGCAGTATTTT
. 13 TRBJ2-5 TRBD1 TRBV6-1 CASSAGTEETQYF TGTGCCAGCAGTGCCGGGACAGAAGAGACCCAGTACTTC
. 15 TRBJ1-5 TRBD1 TRBV6-6 CASSYRQGSNQPQHF TGTGCCAGCAGTTATCGACAGGGTAGCAATCAGCCCCAGCATTTT
. 11 TRBJ1-1 . TRBV2 CASSPDTEAFF TGTGCCAGCAGCCCCGACACTGAAGCTTTCTTT
. 16 TRBJ2-7 TRBD1 TRBV19 CASSIQLGTGGGEQYF TGTGCCAGTAGTATCCAATTGGGGACAGGGGGGGGCGAGCAGTACTTC
. 15 TRBJ1-1 . TRBV9 CASSVYGQRNTEAFF TGTGCCAGCAGCGTTTACGGACAACGGAACACTGAAGCTTTCTTT
. 14 TRBJ2-7 . TRBV15 CATKIRPGSYEQYF TGTGCCACCAAGATCAGGCCTGGCTCCTACGAGCAGTACTTC
. 15 TRBJ1-2 . TRBV16 CASSLKGGWNYGYTF TGTGCCAGCAGCCTCAAGGGAGGGTGGAACTATGGCTACACCTTC
. 16 TRBJ2-3 TRBD2 TRBV28 CASSQAGTSGTDTQYF TGTGCCAGCAGCCAAGCCGGGACTAGCGGCACAGATACGCAGTATTTT
few 13 TRBJ2-7 TRBD1 TRBV6-5 CASSYVQGSEQYF TGTGCCAGCAGTTACGTACAGGGGAGCGAGCAGTACTTC
. 10 TRBJ2-1 . TRBV7-2 CASSLYEQFF TGTGCCAGCAGCCTTTATGAGCAGTTCTTC
. 15 TRBJ2-5 TRBD2 TRBV7-2 CASSIGTSRQETQYF TGTGCCAGCAGCATCGGGACTAGCCGTCAAGAGACCCAGTACTTC
. 16 TRBJ1-2 TRBD1 TRBV2 CASSDRGPLSGYGYTF TGTGCCAGCAGTGACAGGGGGCCTTTATCGGGATATGGCTACACCTTC
. 14 TRBJ1-4 TRBD1 TRBV27 CASSRTGGYEKLFF TGTGCCAGCAGCCGGACAGGGGGCTATGAAAAACTGTTTTTT
. 15 TRBJ1-2 . TRBV7-3 CASSPEGGPFYGYTF TGTGCCAGCAGCCCAGAGGGGGGGCCCTTCTATGGCTACACCTTC
. 15 TRBJ1-2 . TRBV25-1 CASSELGQQARGYTF TGTGCCAGCAGTGAACTTGGACAGCAGGCTAGGGGCTACACCTTC
. 13 TRBJ1-2 . TRBV7-2 CASSLGPDYGYTF TGTGCCAGCAGCTTAGGTCCGGACTATGGCTACACCTTC
. 14 TRBJ1-2 . TRBV4-2 CASSQDLAGDGYTF TGTGCCAGCAGCCAAGATTTGGCAGGGGATGGCTACACCTTC
. 13 TRBJ2-7 . TRBV7-2 CASSPRSLYEQYF TGTGCCAGCAGCCCCAGGTCCCTCTACGAGCAGTACTTC
. 14 TRBJ2-5 . TRBV7-9 CASSLRQEQETQYF TGTGCCAGCAGCCTGCGACAGGAGCAAGAGACCCAGTACTTC
. 14 TRBJ2-7 . TRBV6-5 CASSYSGVRDEQYF TGTGCCAGCAGTTACTCCGGGGTTCGGGACGAGCAGTACTTC
few 14 TRBJ1-1 TRBD1 TRBV11-3 CASSSGQPNTEAFF TGTGCCAGCAGCTCGGGACAGCCGAACACTGAAGCTTTCTTT
. 14 TRBJ1-5 TRBD1 TRBV2 CASNGQGADQPQHF TGTGCCAGCAACGGACAGGGGGCGGATCAGCCCCAGCATTTT
once 14 TRBJ2-5 . TRBV5-4 CASSLSLAGETQYF TGTGCCAGCAGCTTGTCGCTAGCCGGTGAGACCCAGTACTTC
. 15 TRBJ1-1 . TRBV9 CASSAQAGLNTEAFF TGTGCCAGCAGCGCACAGGCCGGATTGAACACTGAAGCTTTCTTT
. 12 TRBJ2-1 . TRBV7-2 CASSLTLDEQFF TGTGCCAGCAGCTTAACTCTCGATGAGCAGTTCTTC
. 15 TRBJ2-7 TRBD1 TRBV5-4 CASSYLTGGDYEQYF TGTGCCAGCAGCTATCTGACAGGGGGCGACTACGAGCAGTACTTC
. 12 TRBJ2-1 TRBD2 TRBV27 CASRYGGNEQFF TGTGCCAGCAGATACGGGGGGAATGAGCAGTTCTTC
. 15 TRBJ2-7 . TRBV6-5 CASSYPDRPSYEQYF TGTGCCAGCAGTTATCCTGACAGGCCTTCCTACGAGCAGTACTTC